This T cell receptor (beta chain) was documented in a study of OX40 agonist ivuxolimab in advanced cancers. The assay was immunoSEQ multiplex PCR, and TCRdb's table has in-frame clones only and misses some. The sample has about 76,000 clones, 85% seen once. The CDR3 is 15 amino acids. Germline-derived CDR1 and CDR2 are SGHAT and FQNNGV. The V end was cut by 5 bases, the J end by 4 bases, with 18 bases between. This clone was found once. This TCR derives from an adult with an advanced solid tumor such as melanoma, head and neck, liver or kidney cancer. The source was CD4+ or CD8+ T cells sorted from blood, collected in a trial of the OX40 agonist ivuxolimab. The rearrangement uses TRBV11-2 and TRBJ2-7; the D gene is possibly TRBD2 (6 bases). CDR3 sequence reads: CASSDLRRAVYEQYF. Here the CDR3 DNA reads TGTGCCAGCAGCGATCTCCGGAGGGCTGTTTACGAGCAGTACTTC. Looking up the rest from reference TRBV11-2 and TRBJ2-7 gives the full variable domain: EAGVAQSPRYKIIEKRQSVAFWCNPISGHATLYWYQQILGQGPKLLIQFQNNGVVDDSQLPKDRFSAERLKGVDSTLKIQPAKLEDSAVYLCASSDLRRAVYEQYFGPGTRLTVT.